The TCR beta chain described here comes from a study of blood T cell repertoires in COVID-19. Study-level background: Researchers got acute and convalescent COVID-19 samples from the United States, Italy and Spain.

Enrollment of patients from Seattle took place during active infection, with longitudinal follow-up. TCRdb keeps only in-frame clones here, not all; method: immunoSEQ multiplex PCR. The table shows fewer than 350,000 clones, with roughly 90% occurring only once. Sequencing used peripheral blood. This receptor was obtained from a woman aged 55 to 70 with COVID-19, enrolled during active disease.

CDR3 loop: CASSPQGTEQFF. For the CDR3, the DNA is TGTGCCAGCAGCCCGCAGGGTACTGAGCAGTTCTTC. V and J are TRBV7-3 and TRBJ2-1; tentative D call: TRBD1 (5 bases). Looked up from germline, CDR1 is SGHTA and CDR2 is FQGTGA. The CDR3 has 12 residues. Trimming removed 5 bases at V and 9 bases at J, with 11 bases between.